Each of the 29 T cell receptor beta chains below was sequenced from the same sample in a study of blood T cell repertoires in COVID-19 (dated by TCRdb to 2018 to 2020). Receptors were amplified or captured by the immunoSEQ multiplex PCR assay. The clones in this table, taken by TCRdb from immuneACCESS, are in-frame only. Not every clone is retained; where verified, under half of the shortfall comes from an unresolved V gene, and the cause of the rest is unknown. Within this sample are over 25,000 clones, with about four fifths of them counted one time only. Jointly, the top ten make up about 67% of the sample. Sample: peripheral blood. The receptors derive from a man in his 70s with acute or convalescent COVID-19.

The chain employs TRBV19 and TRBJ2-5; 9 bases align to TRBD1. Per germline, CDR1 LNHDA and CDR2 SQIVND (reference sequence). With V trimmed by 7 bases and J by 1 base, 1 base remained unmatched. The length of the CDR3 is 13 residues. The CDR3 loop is CASNRGRQETQYF. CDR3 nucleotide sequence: TGTGCCAGTAACAGGGGGCGCCAAGAGACCCAGTACTTC.

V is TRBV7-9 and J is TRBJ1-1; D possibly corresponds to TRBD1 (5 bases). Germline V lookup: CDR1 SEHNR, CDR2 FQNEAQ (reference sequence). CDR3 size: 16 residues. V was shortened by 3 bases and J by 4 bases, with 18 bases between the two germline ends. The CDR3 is CASSFEGGAGITEAFF. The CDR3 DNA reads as TGTGCCAGCAGCTTCGAGGGCGGGGCAGGGATCACTGAAGCTTTCTTT.

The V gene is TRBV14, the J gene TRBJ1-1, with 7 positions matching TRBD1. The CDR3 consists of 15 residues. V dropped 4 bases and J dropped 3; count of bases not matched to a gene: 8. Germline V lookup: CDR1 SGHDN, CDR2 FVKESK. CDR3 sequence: CASSRLNRGYTEAFF. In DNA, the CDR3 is TGTGCCAGCAGCCGCCTAAACAGGGGTTACACTGAAGCTTTCTTT.

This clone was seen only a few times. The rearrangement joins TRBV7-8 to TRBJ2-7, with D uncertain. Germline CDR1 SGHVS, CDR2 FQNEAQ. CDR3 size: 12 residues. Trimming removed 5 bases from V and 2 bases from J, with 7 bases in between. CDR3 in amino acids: CASSLDTYEQYF. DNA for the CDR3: TGTGCCAGCAGCCTCGACACCTACGAGCAGTACTTC.

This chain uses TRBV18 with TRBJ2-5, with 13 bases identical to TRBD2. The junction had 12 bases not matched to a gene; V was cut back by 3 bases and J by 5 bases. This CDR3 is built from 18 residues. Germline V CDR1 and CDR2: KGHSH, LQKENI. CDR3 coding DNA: TGTGCCAGCTCACCGACCCGGGGGACTAGCGGGATGTTGGAGACCCAGTACTTC. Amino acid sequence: CASSPTRGTSGMLETQYF.

In nucleotides, the CDR3 is TGTGCCAGCAGCCAAGATGGGGGGATCGCGGGGGATTATCGGGAGACCCAGTACTTC. It codes for CASSQDGGIAGDYRETQYF. The chain recombines TRBV3-1 (or the pseudogene TRBV3-2) with TRBJ2-5; 7 bases fit TRBD2. The CDR3 runs 19 residues. Germline CDR1 is LGHDT and CDR2 is YNNKEL (reference sequence). The trim removed 0 bases at V and 5 bases at J, leaving 18 bases unmatched.

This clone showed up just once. In DNA form, the CDR3 reads TGTGCCTGGAGGGGGTACAGGGGATTCACTGAAGCTTTCTTT. It codes for CAWRGYRGFTEAFF. The V call is TRBV30, the J call TRBJ1-1; 7 nucleotides line up with TRBD1. This CDR3 spans 14 amino acids. In germline, CDR1 is GTSNPN, CDR2 SVGIG (reference sequence). The V gene end was trimmed by 3 bases and the J gene end by 4 bases; junction bases not matched to a gene: 8.

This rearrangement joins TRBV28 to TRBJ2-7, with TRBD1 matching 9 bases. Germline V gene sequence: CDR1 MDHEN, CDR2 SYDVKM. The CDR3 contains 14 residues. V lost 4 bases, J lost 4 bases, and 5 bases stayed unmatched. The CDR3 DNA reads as TGTGCCAGCAGTTCCGGGACAGGGAAGTACGAGCAGTACTTC. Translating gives CASSSGTGKYEQYF. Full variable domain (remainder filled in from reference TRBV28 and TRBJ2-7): DVKVTQSSRYLVKRTGEKVFLECVQDMDHENMFWYRQDPGLGLRLIYFSYDVKMKEKGDIPEGYSVSREKKERFSLILESASTNQTSMYLCASSSGTGKYEQYFGPGTRLTVT.

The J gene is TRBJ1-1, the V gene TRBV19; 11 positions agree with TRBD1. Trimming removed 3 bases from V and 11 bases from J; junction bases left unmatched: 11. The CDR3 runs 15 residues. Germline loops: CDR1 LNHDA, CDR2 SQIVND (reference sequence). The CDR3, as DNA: TGTGCCAGTAGTATCAGCGGGACAGGGGGATTTGGGGCTTTCTTT. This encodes CASSISGTGGFGAFF. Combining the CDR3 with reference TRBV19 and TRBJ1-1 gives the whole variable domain DGGITQSPKYLFRKEGQNVTLSCEQNLNHDAMYWYRQDPGQGLRLIYYSQIVNDFQKGDIAEGYSVSREKKESFPLTVTSAQKNPTAFYLCASSISGTGGFGAFFGQGTRLTVV.

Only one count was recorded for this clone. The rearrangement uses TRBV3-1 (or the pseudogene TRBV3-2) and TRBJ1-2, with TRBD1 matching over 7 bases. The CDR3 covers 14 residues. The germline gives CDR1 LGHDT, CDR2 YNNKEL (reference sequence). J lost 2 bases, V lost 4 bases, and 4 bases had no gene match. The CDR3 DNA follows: TGTGCCAGCAGCCTGAGACAGGGCAACTATGGCTACACCTTC. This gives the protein CASSLRQGNYGYTF.

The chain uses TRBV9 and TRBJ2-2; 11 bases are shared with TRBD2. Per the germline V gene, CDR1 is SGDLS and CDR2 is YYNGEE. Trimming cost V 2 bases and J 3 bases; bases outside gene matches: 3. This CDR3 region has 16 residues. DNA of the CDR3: TGTGCCAGCAGCGTGCCGGGACTAGCGGACACCGGGGAGCTGTTTTTT. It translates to CASSVPGLADTGELFF. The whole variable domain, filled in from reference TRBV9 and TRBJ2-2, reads DSGVTQTPKHLITATGQRVTLRCSPRSGDLSVYWYQQSLDQGLQFLIQYYNGEERAKGNILERFSAQQFPDLHSELNLSSLELGDSALYFCASSVPGLADTGELFFGEGSRLTVL.

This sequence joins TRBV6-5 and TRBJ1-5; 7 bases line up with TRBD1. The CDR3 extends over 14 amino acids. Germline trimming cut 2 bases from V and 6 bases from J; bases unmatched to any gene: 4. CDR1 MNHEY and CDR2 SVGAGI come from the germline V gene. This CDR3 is CASSYRRGLQPQHF. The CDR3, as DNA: TGTGCCAGCAGTTACAGGAGGGGGCTTCAGCCCCAGCATTTT.

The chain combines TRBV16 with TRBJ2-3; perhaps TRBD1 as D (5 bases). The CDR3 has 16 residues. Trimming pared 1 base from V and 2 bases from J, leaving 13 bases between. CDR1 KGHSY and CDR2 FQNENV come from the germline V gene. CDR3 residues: CASSQLDTESTDTQYF. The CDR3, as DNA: TGTGCCAGCAGCCAATTGGACACCGAATCCACAGATACGCAGTATTTT.

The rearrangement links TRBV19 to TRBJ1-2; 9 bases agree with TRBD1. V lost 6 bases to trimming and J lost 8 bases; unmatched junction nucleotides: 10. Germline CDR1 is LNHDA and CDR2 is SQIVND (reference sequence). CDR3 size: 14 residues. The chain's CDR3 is CASRGTGGEVGYTF. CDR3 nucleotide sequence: TGTGCCAGTAGGGGTACAGGGGGCGAAGTCGGCTACACCTTC.

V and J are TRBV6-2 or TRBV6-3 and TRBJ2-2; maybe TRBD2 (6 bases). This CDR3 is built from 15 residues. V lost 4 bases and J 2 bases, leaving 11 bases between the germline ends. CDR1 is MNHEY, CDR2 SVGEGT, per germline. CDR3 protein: CASSSRGRNTGELFF. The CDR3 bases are TGTGCCAGCAGTTCGCGGGGCAGAAACACCGGGGAGCTGTTTTTT.

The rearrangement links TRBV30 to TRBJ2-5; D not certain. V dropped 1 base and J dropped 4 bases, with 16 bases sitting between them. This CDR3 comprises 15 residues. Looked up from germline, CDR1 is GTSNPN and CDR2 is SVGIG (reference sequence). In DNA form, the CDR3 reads TGTGCCTGGAGTGGCGCCGGGTTTGACGGAGAGACCCAGTACTTC. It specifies CAWSGAGFDGETQYF.

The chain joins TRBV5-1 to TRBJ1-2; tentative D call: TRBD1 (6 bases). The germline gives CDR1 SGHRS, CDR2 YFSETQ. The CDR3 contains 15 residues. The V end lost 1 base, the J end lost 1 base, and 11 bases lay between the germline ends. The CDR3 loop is CASSLRQGNNYGYTF. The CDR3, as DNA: TGCGCCAGCAGCTTGCGGCAGGGGAATAACTATGGCTACACCTTC.

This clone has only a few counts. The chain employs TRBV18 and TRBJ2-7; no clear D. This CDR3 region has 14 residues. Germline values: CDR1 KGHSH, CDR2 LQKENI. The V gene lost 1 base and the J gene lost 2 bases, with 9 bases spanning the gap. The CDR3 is CASSPLVFPYEQYF. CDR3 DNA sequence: TGTGCCAGCTCACCACTCGTCTTCCCCTACGAGCAGTACTTC.

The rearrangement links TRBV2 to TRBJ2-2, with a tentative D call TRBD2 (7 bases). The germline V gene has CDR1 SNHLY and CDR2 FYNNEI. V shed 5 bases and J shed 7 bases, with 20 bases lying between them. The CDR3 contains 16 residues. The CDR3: CASSLRGGGTGGELFF. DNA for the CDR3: TGTGCCAGCAGTCTCCGGGGAGGGGGTACCGGCGGGGAGCTGTTTTTT.

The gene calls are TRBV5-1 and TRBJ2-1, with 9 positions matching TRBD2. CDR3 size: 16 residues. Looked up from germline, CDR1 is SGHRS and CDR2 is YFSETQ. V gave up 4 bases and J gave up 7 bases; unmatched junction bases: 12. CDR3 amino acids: CASSRSGSSVSNEQFF. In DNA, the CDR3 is TGCGCCAGCAGCCGTAGCGGGAGTTCAGTTAGTAATGAGCAGTTCTTC.

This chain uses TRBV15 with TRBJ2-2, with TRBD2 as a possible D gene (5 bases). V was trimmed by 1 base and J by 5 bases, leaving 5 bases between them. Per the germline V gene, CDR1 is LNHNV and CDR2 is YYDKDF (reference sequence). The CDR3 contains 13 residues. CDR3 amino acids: CATSRGLTGELFF. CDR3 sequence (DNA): TGTGCCACCAGCAGAGGACTAACCGGGGAGCTGTTTTTT.

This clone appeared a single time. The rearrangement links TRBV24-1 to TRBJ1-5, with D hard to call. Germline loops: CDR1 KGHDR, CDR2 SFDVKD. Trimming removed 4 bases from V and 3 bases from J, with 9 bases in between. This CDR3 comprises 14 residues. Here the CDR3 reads CATSETGYNQPQHF. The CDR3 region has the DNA TGTGCCACCAGTGAGACGGGGTACAATCAGCCCCAGCATTTT.

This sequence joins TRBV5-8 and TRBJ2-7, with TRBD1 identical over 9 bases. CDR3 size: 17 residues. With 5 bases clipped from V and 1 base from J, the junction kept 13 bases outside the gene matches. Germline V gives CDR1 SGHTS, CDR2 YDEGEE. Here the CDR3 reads CASRFEPRQGGSYEQYF. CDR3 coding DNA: TGTGCCAGCAGGTTCGAACCTCGACAGGGGGGTTCCTACGAGCAGTACTTC.

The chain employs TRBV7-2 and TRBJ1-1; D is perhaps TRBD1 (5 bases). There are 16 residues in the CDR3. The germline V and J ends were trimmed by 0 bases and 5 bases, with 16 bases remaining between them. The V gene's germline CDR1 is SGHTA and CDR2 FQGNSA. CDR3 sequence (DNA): TGTGCCAGCAGCTTAGCCGTACCAACCACAGGTACTGAAGCTTTCTTT. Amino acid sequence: CASSLAVPTTGTEAFF.

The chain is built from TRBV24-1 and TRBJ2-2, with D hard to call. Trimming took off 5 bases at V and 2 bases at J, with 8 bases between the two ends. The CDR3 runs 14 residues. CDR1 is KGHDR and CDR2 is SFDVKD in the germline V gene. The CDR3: CATSGSLNTGELFF. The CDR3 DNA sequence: TGTGCCACCAGTGGGTCACTAAACACCGGGGAGCTGTTTTTT.

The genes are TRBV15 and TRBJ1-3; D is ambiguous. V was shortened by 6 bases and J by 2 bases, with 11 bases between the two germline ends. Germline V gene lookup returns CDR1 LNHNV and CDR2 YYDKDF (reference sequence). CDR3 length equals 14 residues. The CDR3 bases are TGTGCCACCAGTCTTCCAGGTGCTGGAAACACCATATATTTT. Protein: CATSLPGAGNTIYF.

The CDR3 coding sequence is TGTGCCACCAGCAGAGGACGACTAGGCGCCACAGATACGCAGTATTTT. It translates to CATSRGRLGATDTQYF. The gene calls are TRBV15 and TRBJ2-3; tentatively, D is TRBD2 (6 bases). CDR1 and CDR2 from the germline V gene are LNHNV and YYDKDF (reference sequence). The CDR3 totals 16 residues. Trimming pared 1 base from V and 2 bases from J, leaving 13 bases between.

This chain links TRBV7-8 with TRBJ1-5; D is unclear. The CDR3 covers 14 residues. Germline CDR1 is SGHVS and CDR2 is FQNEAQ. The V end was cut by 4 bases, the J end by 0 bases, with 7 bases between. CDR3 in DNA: TGTGCCAGCAGCTCCCACACTAGCAATCAGCCCCAGCATTTT. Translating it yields CASSSHTSNQPQHF.

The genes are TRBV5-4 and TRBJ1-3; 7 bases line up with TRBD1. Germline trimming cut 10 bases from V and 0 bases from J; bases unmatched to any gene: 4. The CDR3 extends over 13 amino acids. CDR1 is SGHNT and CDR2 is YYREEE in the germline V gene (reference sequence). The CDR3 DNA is TGTGCCTTAGGGACAGCCTCTGGAAACACCATATATTTT. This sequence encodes CALGTASGNTIYF.